By its share, the clone carrying this TCR beta chain is medium-sized. Its target is not known. Peripheral blood genomic DNA, not sorted cells or RNA, was the template. This CDR3 is built from 15 residues. V shed 4 bases and J shed 4 bases, with 17 bases lying between them. CDR1 SGHNT and CDR2 YYREEE come from the germline V gene (reference sequence). This sample is part of a study of T cell repertoires in aging, cancer and after chemotherapy. Whole-study results and caveats: In healthy donors, age-related TCR diversity loss mainly reflected lost richness. Immunological memory after chemotherapy cannot be judged from the repertoire data.

Multiplex touch-down PCR with TRB-A/B primers amplified rearranged V-D-J TRB sequences. TCRdb ran MiXCR on the multiplex PCR reads and lists one entry per CDR3 protein. The repertoire holds some 15,000 distinct CDR3 sequences, 21% seen once, with over 5.5% in the top ten. J is TRBJ1-2 and V is TRBV5-4, with D unclear. The source is a human donor in good health. Material: blood. CDR3: CASSTPSEGVYGYTF. CDR3 coding DNA: TGTGCCAGCAGCACGCCAAGTGAGGGTGTCTATGGCTACACCTTC.